This T cell receptor (beta chain) is from a study of blood T cells in healthy people across ages (dated by TCRdb to about 2015). About the full investigation: In model experiments, roughly one uniquely barcoded TCR beta cDNA molecule per two T cells was captured by template switching. Using deep sequencing normalized with unique cDNA molecular identifiers, the study measured how TCR beta repertoire diversity changes with age. Four age groups were formed from the donors: young (average approximately 15 years), middle-aged (approximately 40), aged (about 62) and long-lived (less than 85). To avoid experimental bias, donors of different ages were distributed randomly across sequencing lanes. Using the same blood draw, the study looked at two additional independent replicas of 1 million unique cDNA reads for two donors, one aged 18 to 30 and the other aged 80 or older.

The protocol used for the library was 5' RACE. This sample was sequenced with an Illumina HiSeq 2500. The second PCR ran for roughly 6 to 11 cycles and used a J-beta primer mix along with a sample-barcoded 5' primer. Each TCR beta cDNA molecule received a unique molecular identifier from a template-switch 5' adaptor carrying 12 random nucleotides. Each sample yielded at least 2.5 million CDR3-containing paired-end reads. First-strand cDNA synthesis was performed from all RNA using the Mint cDNA synthesis kit, with priming by a TRBC-specific oligonucleotide. After uracil-DNA glycosylase treatment, a first 18-cycle PCR used universal primers M1SS and BC2_uni_R on all cDNA. The authors processed their data as follows. For normalization, 1 million high-quality reads were randomly selected from each sample, with every read carrying a distinct molecular identifier. Instead of being binned into consensus sequences, reads that shared molecular identifiers were thrown out. MiTCR, set to a Q25 quality threshold and the strictest error-elimination algorithm, was used for CDR3 identification, clonotype clustering and error correction. Lower-bound total TCR beta diversity was estimated with a nonparametric unseen species model using Euler transformation. The public reads were reanalyzed by TCRdb: fastp trimming at Q25, MiXCR alignment, in-frame beta chains only. Entries that share a CDR3 protein sequence are merged under the most common genes and DNA. TCRdb's processing, not the authors' own work, is the source of the V and J calls. The sample profile shows some 1.6 million distinct CDR3 sequences; roughly 32% of them were found once. The ten largest clonotypes hold approximately 10% of the sample.

Here is what the overall study found, with its caveats: The CMV infection status of donors was not known, potentially confounding age-related changes in expanded clonotypes. As age increased, observed TCR beta diversity per million T cells dropped in a roughly linear way, and a significant reduction was already evident by age around 41. Compared with the aged group, the long-lived group had more naive CD4+ T cells, fewer expanded clones and increased TCR diversity, a pattern suggesting age selection. There was a strong correlation between observed TCR beta diversity and the percentage of naive T cells measured by flow cytometry. Estimates of total diversity based on one million sequenced T cells were considered lower bounds and underestimates. Bulk unsorted PBMC profiling prevented conclusive comparison of naive and antigen-experienced compartments.

As to this clonotype: Which antigen it targets is not known. Base qualities were left out, and no much larger clone turns up one base away.

The germline V end is reduced by 4 bases and the J end by 2 bases; junction bases left unmatched: 14. CDR1 LGHDT and CDR2 YNNKEL were looked up in the germline V gene (reference sequence). The CDR3 sequence holds 21 residues, the cysteine and phenylalanine included. This entry keeps only the CDR3 DNA: 63 bases, framed from base 1. Systemically healthy Caucasian individuals from Russia, around 39 in total and aged about 6 to 90 years, were included as donors. Approximately 9 milliliters of peripheral blood were collected from each donor into EDTA-treated Vacutainer tubes. Ficoll-Paque density-gradient centrifugation was used to isolate PBMCs, with at least 6.5 million obtained per sample. Trizol reagent was used to extract total RNA from PBMCs, with at least 6 micrograms per sample. For every donor, an aliquot of PBMCs went through flow cytometry to measure the percentages of naive CD45RAhigh/CD27high T cells.

The TCR comes from a woman in her twenties or thirties in good health. The chain links TRBV3-1 with TRBJ2-2; 15 bases in between match TRBD2. Sequenced sample: blood. CDR3 loop: CASSRHGTSGRPLLNTGELFF. The DNA is TGTGCCAGCAGCCGACACGGGACTAGCGGGAGGCCCTTACTAAACACCGGGGAGCTGTTTTTT.